This TCR beta chain originates from a study of identical twins. Notes on the study in general: Researchers reported weaker excess twin sharing in beta out-of-frame sequences.

A note on this clonotype: Its antigen is unknown.

The CDR3 runs 13 residues. Per germline, CDR1 MNHEY and CDR2 SMNVEV (reference sequence). J lost 5 bases, V lost 6 bases, and 6 bases had no gene match. TCRdb re-called the 5' RACE reads with MiXCR, one entry per CDR3 protein. The table has just over 450,000 distinct CDR3 sequences, about 14% seen once. The same specimen was also included in a second study, on yellow fever vaccine responses in identical twins.

Source material: CD4+ T cells sorted from blood. The TCR originated in a woman younger than 35 in good health. J is TRBJ2-5 and V is TRBV27, with TRBD2 matching 7 bases. CDR3 nucleotides: TGTGCCAGCAGCCGTGGGAGGGGCGAGACCCAGTACTTC. Protein product: CASSRGRGETQYF.